The 17 T cell receptor beta chains listed next were all sequenced from one sample in a study of T cell responses to AZD1222 COVID-19 vaccine. Clones were read by immunoSEQ multiplex PCR, and TCRdb kept only the in-frame ones, dropping some. The sample records 15,000 to 19,000 clones, 88% being singletons. This specimen consisted of peripheral blood, obtained 28 days after the second AZD1222 dose. These TCRs come from an adult who received the AZD1222 COVID-19 vaccine.

The chain recombines TRBV25-1 with TRBJ1-6; maybe TRBD1 (6 bases). Germline CDR1 reads MGHDK; CDR2 reads SYGVNS. This CDR3 has 16 amino acids. The germline V and J ends were trimmed by 4 bases and 7 bases, with 17 bases remaining between them. Here the CDR3 reads CASSAHGGAGNSPLHF. In nucleotides, the CDR3 is TGTGCCAGCAGTGCCCATGGGGGGGCGGGGAATTCACCCCTCCACTTT.

The chain links TRBV28 to TRBJ1-2; unclear D gene. Trimming left V 3 bases short and J 2 bases short, with 10 bases between. CDR3 length equals 14 residues. Germline values: CDR1 MDHEN, CDR2 SYDVKM. CDR3 residues: CASSFLGSNYGYTF. The DNA for the CDR3 is TGTGCCAGCAGTTTCCTGGGATCCAACTATGGCTACACCTTC.

This clone occurred a few times. This chain's CDR3 is CASKSGSGTDTQYF. CDR3 nucleotide sequence: TGTGCCAGCAAGTCAGGGTCAGGAACAGATACGCAGTATTTT. The chain is built from TRBV2 and TRBJ2-3; possibly TRBD1 for D (5 bases). V was trimmed by 7 bases and J by 3 bases, leaving 14 bases between them. The germline gives CDR1 SNHLY, CDR2 FYNNEI. This CDR3 region has 14 residues.

The gene calls are TRBV7-2 and TRBJ2-7; 9 nucleotides agree with TRBD2. V lost 2 bases to trimming and J lost 4 bases; unmatched junction nucleotides: 6. CDR3 length: 15 residues. The V gene's germline CDR1 is SGHTA and CDR2 FQGNSA. This chain's CDR3 is CASSLRLAGPYEQYF. CDR3 in DNA: TGTGCCAGCAGCTTACGGCTAGCGGGGCCTTACGAGCAGTACTTC.

This chain links TRBV5-1 with TRBJ2-5, with 11 bases that match TRBD2. Per germline, CDR1 SGHRS and CDR2 YFSETQ. The CDR3 contains 14 residues. V was clipped by 5 bases and J by 5 bases; unmatched bases: 5. In DNA, the CDR3 is TGCGCCAGCAGGTTGACTAGCGGGATGGAGACCCAGTACTTC. Amino acid sequence: CASRLTSGMETQYF.

The chain couples TRBV19 to TRBJ1-4; D is possibly TRBD1 (6 bases). Germline CDR1 and CDR2: LNHDA and SQIVND (reference sequence). The germline V and J ends were trimmed by 5 bases and 3 bases, with 16 bases remaining between them. CDR3 length equals 16 residues. CDR3 protein: CASSSLRDISNEKLFF. The CDR3 DNA reads as TGTGCCAGTAGTTCGCTCCGGGACATCTCTAATGAAAAACTGTTTTTT.

The genes are TRBV13 and TRBJ2-7; D gene ambiguous. The V end was cut by 1 base, the J end by 3 bases, with 7 bases between. Germline CDR1 PRHDT, CDR2 FYEKMQ (reference sequence). The CDR3 sequence is 13 residues long. The CDR3: CASSLVANYEQYF. DNA for the CDR3: TGTGCCAGCAGCTTAGTTGCAAACTACGAGCAGTACTTC. The variable domain in full, with the rest retrieved from reference TRBV13 and TRBJ2-7, is AAGVIQSPRHLIKEKRETATLKCYPIPRHDTVYWYQQGPGQDPQFLISFYEKMQSDKGSIPDRFSAQQFSDYHSELNMSSLELGDSALYFCASSLVANYEQYFGPGTRLTVT.

CDR3 DNA sequence: TGCAGCGTTGAAGGGTGGGGAAAACTGTTTTTT. This translates into CSVEGWGKLFF. The chain has TRBV29-1 and TRBJ1-4; D is unresolved. Germline assignment: CDR1 SQVTM and CDR2 ANQGSEA. The CDR3 contains 11 residues. V was clipped by 1 base and J by 10 bases, with 7 bases between them.

The genes are TRBV30 and TRBJ1-1; perhaps TRBD1 as D (6 bases). Trimming took off 2 bases at V and 3 bases at J, with 16 bases between the two ends. CDR3 length: 15 residues. Germline V lookup: CDR1 GTSNPN, CDR2 SVGIG (reference sequence). Here the CDR3 reads CAWSPRGQDYTEAFF. The CDR3 nucleotides are TGTGCCTGGAGTCCTCGGGGGCAGGACTACACTGAAGCTTTCTTT.

This clone was recorded a few times. The V call is TRBV4-3, the J call TRBJ1-4, with D maybe TRBD1 (5 bases). V lost 0 bases and J lost 3, with 11 bases in between. The germline V gene encodes CDR1 LGHNA and CDR2 YSLEER. The CDR3 has 16 residues. CDR3 coding DNA: TGCGCCAGCAGCCAAGATACGGGGGAAGCTAATGAAAAACTGTTTTTT. Protein product: CASSQDTGEANEKLFF.

V usage is TRBV12-5 and J usage is TRBJ2-3; D is unclear. The CDR3 covers 13 residues. Per germline, CDR1 LGHNT and CDR2 FRNRAP. V was clipped by 3 bases and J by 1 base, with 5 bases between them. In nucleotides, the CDR3 is TGTGCTAGTGGTTTTTCTGGCACAGATACGCAGTATTTT. It encodes CASGFSGTDTQYF.

CDR3 loop: CASSTHRARGTEAFF. Here the CDR3 DNA reads TGTGCCAGCAGCACCCACAGGGCGCGGGGGACTGAAGCTTTCTTT. This sequence joins TRBV6-5 and TRBJ1-1, with a weak D call TRBD1 (6 bases). The CDR3 extends over 15 amino acids. The ends were cut back, 6 bases at V and 5 bases at J, with 19 bases in the middle. From germline, CDR1 is MNHEY and CDR2 SVGAGI.

The chain combines TRBV3-1 (or the pseudogene TRBV3-2) with TRBJ1-6; 7 bases align to TRBD1. The CDR3 is made up of 17 amino acids. Germline CDR1 reads LGHDT; CDR2 reads YNNKEL (reference sequence). V lost 4 bases, J lost 5 bases, and 11 bases stayed unmatched. The chain's CDR3 is CASSPRGRGWDNSPLHF. The CDR3 coding sequence is TGTGCCAGCAGCCCGCGCGGCAGGGGGTGGGATAATTCACCCCTCCACTTT.

This rearrangement joins TRBV5-6 to TRBJ2-2; 9 bases map to TRBD1. CDR1 and CDR2 from the germline V gene are SGHDT and YYEEEE. V gave up 1 base and J gave up 4 bases; unmatched junction bases: 5. The CDR3 totals 16 residues. The chain's CDR3 is CASSLLGQGSTGELFF. CDR3 DNA sequence: TGTGCCAGCAGCTTGCTCGGACAGGGGAGCACCGGGGAGCTGTTTTTT.

This chain links TRBV5-4 with TRBJ2-6, with a tentative D call TRBD1 (5 bases). Deletions cut 1 base from V and 0 bases from J, with 14 bases between. CDR1 is SGHNT, CDR2 YYREEE, per germline (reference sequence). The CDR3 loop spans 18 amino acids. CDR3 DNA: TGTGCCAGCAGCTTGAGGGGTTATTTCCCCTCTGGGGCCAACGTCCTGACTTTC. Its protein product is CASSLRGYFPSGANVLTF.

The chain links TRBV6-5 to TRBJ2-2, with 8 bases lining up with TRBD1. The junction had 10 bases not matched to a gene; V was cut back by 6 bases and J by 7 bases. The CDR3 sequence is 15 residues long. Germline V gene lookup returns CDR1 MNHEY and CDR2 SVGAGI. CDR3 in DNA: TGTGCCAGCAGGACCGGACAGGGTGGTAGCGGGGAGCTGTTTTTT. Its translation is CASRTGQGGSGELFF.

Details on this clone: This CDR3 is also generated by other DNA sequences in the sample. This chain connects TRBV5-1 to TRBJ1-1; D is uncertain. The CDR3 contains 22 residues. Trimming removed 2 bases from V and 3 bases from J, with 35 bases in between. Germline V gives CDR1 SGHRS, CDR2 YFSETQ. DNA of the CDR3: TGCGCCAGCAGCTTACTCCCGCGACTAAGAACACTGAAGCTTTCTTCGGACACTGAAGCTTTCTTT. Its protein product is CASSLLPRLRTLKLSSDTEAFF.